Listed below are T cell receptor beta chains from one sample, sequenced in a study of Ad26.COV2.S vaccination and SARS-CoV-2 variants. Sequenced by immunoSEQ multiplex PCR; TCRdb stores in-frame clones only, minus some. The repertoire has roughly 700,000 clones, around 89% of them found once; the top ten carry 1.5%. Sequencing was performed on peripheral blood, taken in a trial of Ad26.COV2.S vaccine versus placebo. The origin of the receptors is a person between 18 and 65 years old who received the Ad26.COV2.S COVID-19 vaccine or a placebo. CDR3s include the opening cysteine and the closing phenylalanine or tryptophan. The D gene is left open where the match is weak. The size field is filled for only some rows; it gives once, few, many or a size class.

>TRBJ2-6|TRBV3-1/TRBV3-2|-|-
CASTPTGANVLTF
TGTGCCAGCACCCCGACTGGGGCCAACGTCCTGACTTTC
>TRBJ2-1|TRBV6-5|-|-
CASSYSGSYNEQFF
TGTGCCAGCAGTTACTCGGGGAGCTACAATGAGCAGTTCTTC
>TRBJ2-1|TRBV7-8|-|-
CASSLQALGSNNEQFF
TGTGCCAGCAGCCTTCAAGCTCTAGGGAGCAACAATGAGCAGTTCTTC
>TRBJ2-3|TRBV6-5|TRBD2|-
CASSRGGAGDTQYF
TGTGCCAGCTCTCGCGGGGGGGCGGGAGATACGCAGTATTTT
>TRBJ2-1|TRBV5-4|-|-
CASSLAGGEFF
TGTGCCAGCAGCTTGGCTGGAGGGGAGTTCTTC
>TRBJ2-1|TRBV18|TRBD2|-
CASSPWGGNEQFF
TGTGCCAGCTCACCATGGGGGGGCAATGAGCAGTTCTTC
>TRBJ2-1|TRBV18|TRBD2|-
CASSLLAGGPGNEQFF
TGTGCCAGCTCACTACTAGCGGGGGGCCCGGGGAATGAGCAGTTCTTC
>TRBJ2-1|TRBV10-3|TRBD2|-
CAITPGGEQFF
TGTGCCATCACCCCGGGGGGTGAGCAGTTCTTC
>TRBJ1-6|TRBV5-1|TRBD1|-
CASSTTGERLDSPLHF
TGCGCCAGCAGCACGACAGGGGAGAGGTTGGATTCACCCCTCCACTTT
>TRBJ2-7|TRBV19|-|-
CASSIGDGAYEQYF
TGTGCCAGTAGTATAGGGGACGGAGCCTACGAGCAGTACTTC
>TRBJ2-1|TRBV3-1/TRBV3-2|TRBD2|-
CASIPSVAGGYNEQFF
TGTGCCAGCATACCTAGTGTAGCGGGAGGGTACAATGAGCAGTTCTTC
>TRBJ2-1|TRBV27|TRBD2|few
CASSVTSGGENEQFF
TGTGCCAGCAGTGTCACTAGCGGGGGGGAGAATGAGCAGTTCTTC
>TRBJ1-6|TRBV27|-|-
CASTHGGGGSPLHF
TGTGCCAGCACCCATGGGGGGGGTGGTTCACCCCTCCACTTT
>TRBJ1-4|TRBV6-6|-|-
CASRQGPTNEKLFF
TGTGCCAGTCGGCAGGGGCCGACTAATGAAAAACTGTTTTTT
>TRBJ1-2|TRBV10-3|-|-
CAISEPGTQYGYTF
TGTGCCATCAGTGAACCCGGGACACAATATGGCTACACCTTC
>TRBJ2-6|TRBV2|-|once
CASSPQRQTYSGANVLTF
TGTGCCAGCAGCCCTCAGAGACAGACCTACTCTGGGGCCAACGTCCTGACTTTC
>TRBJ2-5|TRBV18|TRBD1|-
CASSPLQGQETQYF
TGTGCCAGCTCACCTCTACAGGGGCAAGAGACCCAGTACTTC
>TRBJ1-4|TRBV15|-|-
CATSPLRDTNEKLFF
TGTGCCACCAGCCCACTCCGGGACACAAATGAAAAACTGTTTTTT
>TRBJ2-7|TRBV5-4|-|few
CASRNDAYEQYF
TGTGCCAGCAGAAACGACGCCTACGAGCAGTACTTC
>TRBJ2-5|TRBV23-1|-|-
CASSQSGGMFRETQYF
TGCGCCAGCAGTCAATCTGGGGGGATGTTTCGGGAGACCCAGTACTTC
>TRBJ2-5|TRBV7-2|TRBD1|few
CASSPGQGKETQYF
TGTGCCAGCAGCCCGGGACAGGGGAAAGAGACCCAGTACTTC
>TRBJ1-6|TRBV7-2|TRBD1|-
CASSLDRGGQGILLHF
TGTGCCAGCAGCTTAGATCGAGGTGGACAGGGTATTCTCCTCCACTTT
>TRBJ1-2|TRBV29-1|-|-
CSVEPGNYGYTF
TGCAGCGTTGAACCCGGGAACTATGGCTACACCTTC
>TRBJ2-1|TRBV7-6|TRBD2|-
CASSRGTSGSYNEQFF
TGTGCCAGCAGCCGAGGGACTAGCGGGAGTTACAATGAGCAGTTCTTC
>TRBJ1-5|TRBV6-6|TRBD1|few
CASSYGDRDNQPQHF
TGTGCCAGCAGTTACGGCGACAGGGATAATCAGCCCCAGCATTTT
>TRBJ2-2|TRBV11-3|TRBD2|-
CASSKGDYPGELFF
TGTGCCAGCAGCAAAGGGGACTACCCCGGGGAGCTGTTTTTT
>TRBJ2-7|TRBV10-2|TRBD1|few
CASSQTGQGSYEQYF
TGCGCCAGCAGCCAGACGGGACAGGGATCCTACGAGCAGTACTTC
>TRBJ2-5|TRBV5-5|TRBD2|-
CASRLAGSETQYF
TGTGCCAGCAGACTAGCGGGGTCAGAGACCCAGTACTTC
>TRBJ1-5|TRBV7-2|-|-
CASSLGTNQPQHF
TGTGCCAGCAGCTTAGGAACGAATCAGCCCCAGCATTTT
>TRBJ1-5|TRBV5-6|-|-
CASSPGGSKNQPQHF
TGTGCCAGCAGCCCCGGAGGCAGTAAAAATCAGCCCCAGCATTTT
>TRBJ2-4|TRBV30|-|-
CAWTSRAHTSKNIQYF
TGTGCCTGGACATCTCGCGCGCACACATCCAAAAACATTCAGTACTTC
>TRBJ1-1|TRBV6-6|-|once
CASSYFGDTEAFF
TGTGCCAGCAGTTACTTCGGGGATACTGAAGCTTTCTTT
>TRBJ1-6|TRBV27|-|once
CASSYSQAIGPLHF
TGTGCCAGCAGTTATTCACAGGCGATCGGTCCCCTCCACTTT
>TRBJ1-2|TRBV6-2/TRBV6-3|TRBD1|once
CASSYGTGNYGYTF
TGTGCCAGCAGTTACGGGACAGGGAACTATGGCTACACCTTC
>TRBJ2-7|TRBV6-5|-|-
CAITEGWRRGEQYF
TGTGCCATTACCGAGGGGTGGCGAAGGGGCGAGCAGTACTTC
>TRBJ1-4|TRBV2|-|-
CASSSRVYEKLFF
TGTGCCAGCAGTTCCAGGGTTTATGAAAAACTGTTTTTT
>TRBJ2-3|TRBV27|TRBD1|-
CASSLGQGTDTQYF
TGTGCCAGCAGTTTAGGACAGGGGACAGATACGCAGTATTTT
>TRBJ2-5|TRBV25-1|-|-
CASSAGETQYF
TGTGCCAGCAGTGCCGGGGAGACCCAGTACTTC
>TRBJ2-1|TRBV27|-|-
CASSLFPGPHSYNEQFF
TGTGCCAGCAGTTTATTTCCAGGTCCGCACTCCTACAATGAGCAGTTCTTC
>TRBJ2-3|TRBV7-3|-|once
CASSLSPNGDTQYF
TGTGCCAGCAGCCTAAGCCCTAATGGGGATACGCAGTATTTT
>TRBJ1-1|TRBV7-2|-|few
CASSLSQGYTEAFF
TGTGCCAGCAGCTTATCGCAGGGATACACTGAAGCTTTCTTT
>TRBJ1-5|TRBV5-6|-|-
CASSLANQPQHF
TGTGCCAGCAGCTTGGCCAATCAGCCCCAGCATTTT
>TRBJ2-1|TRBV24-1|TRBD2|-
CATSEIAGVNYNEQFF
TGTGCCACCAGTGAGATAGCGGGAGTAAATTACAATGAGCAGTTCTTC
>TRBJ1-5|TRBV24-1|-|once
CATSGRGGQPQHF
TGTGCCACCAGTGGCAGGGGCGGTCAGCCCCAGCATTTT
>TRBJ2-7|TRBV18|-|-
CASSPGNSYEQYF
TGTGCCAGCTCACCAGGGAACTCCTACGAGCAGTACTTC